This T cell receptor (beta chain) was retrieved from a study of blood T cell repertoires in COVID-19. The assay was immunoSEQ multiplex PCR, and TCRdb's table has in-frame clones only and misses some. The sample gives about 73,000 clones, about 91% of which show up once; roughly 9% is in the top ten. The V and J ends lost 9 bases and 8 bases respectively, with 12 bases between them. Germline CDR1 and CDR2: KGHDR and SFDVKD. The CDR3 has 11 amino acids. The sample consisted of peripheral blood. The V gene is TRBV24-1, the J gene TRBJ1-2; weak D call: TRBD1 (5 bases). This sequence originates from a man older than 75 with acute or convalescent COVID-19. CDR3: CATAGLWGYTF. CDR3 coding DNA: TGTGCCACCGCAGGGTTGTGGGGCTACACCTTC.